This TCR beta chain emerged from a study of T cell responses to AZD1222 COVID-19 vaccine. Study-level information: Second doses were pooled across both intervals (about 4 or about 12 weeks). Notes on the study in general: Dominant at 160-218 and 743-854, vaccine-associated CD4 TCRs also spanned spike. Repertoire samples came only from after the peak T cell response. Females outnumbered males among donors, who were mostly white British; clonal diversity was possibly underestimated.

Concerning this clone: Its antigen remains unidentified.

Assay: immunoSEQ multiplex PCR; the TCRdb copy retains only in-frame clones and omits some. This sample carries over 100,000 clones, approximately 94% of them seen once, and the ten largest clones take roughly 6.6%. CDR3 length: 13 residues. Trimming took off 7 bases at V and 9 bases at J, with 16 bases between the two ends. The chain combines TRBV12-3 or TRBV12-4 with TRBJ2-1; maybe TRBD2 (6 bases). Specimen: peripheral blood, collected on day 0 of AZD1222 vaccination. This TCR derives from an adult in good health. Here the CDR3 reads CASNPGGAAEQFF. CDR3 sequence (DNA): TGTGCCAGCAACCCCGGCGGGGCGGCTGAGCAGTTCTTC.